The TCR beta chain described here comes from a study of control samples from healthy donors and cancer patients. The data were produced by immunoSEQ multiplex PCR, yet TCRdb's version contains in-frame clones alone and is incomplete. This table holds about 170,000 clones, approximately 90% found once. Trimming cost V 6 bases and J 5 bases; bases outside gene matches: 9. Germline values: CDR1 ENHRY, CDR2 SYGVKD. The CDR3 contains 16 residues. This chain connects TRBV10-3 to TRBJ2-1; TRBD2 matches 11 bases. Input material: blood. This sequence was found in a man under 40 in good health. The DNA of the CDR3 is TGTGCCATCAGACCCACTAGCGGGGGTATCCACAATGAGCAGTTCTTC. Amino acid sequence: CAIRPTSGGIHNEQFF.